This TCR beta chain was recorded in a study of T cell changes during pregnancy in multiple sclerosis. Method: immunoSEQ multiplex PCR; TCRdb's copy keeps in-frame clones and lacks some. The data hold roughly 40,000 clones, with about 92% observed a single time. Germline trimming cut 7 bases from V and 5 bases from J; bases unmatched to any gene: 4. This CDR3 has 13 amino acids. The germline V gene has CDR1 SQVTM and CDR2 ANQGSEA. This material consisted of CD8+ T cells from peripheral blood mononuclear cells, taken in the first trimester of pregnancy. The receptor was derived from a female donor with multiple sclerosis, enrolled in a pregnancy study. The chain uses TRBV29-1 and TRBJ2-1, with 11 bases matching TRBD2. CDR3 nucleotide sequence: TGCAGCGCTAGCGGGGGGCGAGACAATGAGCAGTTCTTC. This gives the protein CSASGGRDNEQFF.